This T cell receptor beta chain originates from a study of response to subunit inactivated influenza vaccine. In regard to this clonotype: Its antigen is unknown.

Whole-study results and caveats: The study's authors posited that every seasonal influenza vaccination enlists few new T cells.

Trimming took 3 bases from V and 2 from J, leaving 25 bases between them. Germline V CDR1 and CDR2: KGHSH, LQKENI. CDR3 length: 19 residues. A single record per CDR3 protein comes from TCRdb applying MiXCR to the RT-PCR reads. In the table there are approximately 700,000 distinct CDR3 sequences, about 15% of which are singletons. This rearrangement joins TRBV18 to TRBJ1-2, with TRBD1 as a possible D gene (5 bases). This receptor was taken from a man in his forties or fifties who received an inactivated influenza vaccine. The sample here was PBMCs from blood, taken approximately 13 days after vaccination. CDR3 amino acids: CASSPGLSGHRSFNYGYTF. Written as DNA, the CDR3 is TGTGCCAGCTCACCGGGCTTGTCAGGACATCGCTCTTTCAACTATGGCTACACCTTC. The entire variable domain, with the rest obtained from reference TRBV18 and TRBJ1-2, is as follows: NAGVMQNPRHLVRRRGQEARLRCSPMKGHSHVYWYRQLPEEGLKFMVYLQKENIIDESGMPKERFSAEFPKEGPSILRIQQVVRGDSAAYFCASSPGLSGHRSFNYGYTFGSGTRLTVV.